This T cell receptor beta chain was sequenced during a study of cytomegalovirus exposure and HLA in healthy donors. PCR employed 60 Vbeta and 13 Jbeta primers. Libraries were prepared by immunoSEQ multiplex PCR; TCRdb keeps only in-frame clonotypes and omits some of them. The repertoire has approximately 170,000 clones, around three quarters of them found once; the top ten carry around 1%. In the case of this clone: Antigen: not known.

This CDR3 has 14 amino acids. With 10 bases removed from V and 2 bases from J, the gap between germline ends came to 14 bases. Germline V gives CDR1 MNHNY, CDR2 SVGAGI (reference sequence). Findings and caveats of the study: Across all donors, roughly uniform sequencing depth was an assumption of the presence/absence analyses. In a later analysis, TCR beta V- and J-gene trimming showed a link to a missense DCLRE1C variant.

Sample: PBMCs. This chain links TRBV6-6 with TRBJ2-2; possible D gene TRBD2, 6 bases. This TCR was sampled from a woman aged 35 to 49 in good health and CMV-seronegative. The DNA of the CDR3 is TGTGCCACCCTCTTGGGGGGAAACACCGGGGAGCTGTTTTTT. Its protein product is CATLLGGNTGELFF.